What follows are 2 T cell receptor beta chains derived from one specimen sequenced in a study of blood T cell repertoires in COVID-19. The protocol was immunoSEQ multiplex PCR, while the TCRdb copy is restricted to in-frame clones and leaves out a portion. Of 330,000 or so clones listed, 87% were seen once; the top ten hold approximately 1.9%. Sequenced: PBMCs or T cells enriched from blood (not recorded which). The receptors originated from a man in his forties in a cohort exposed to, infected with or recovered from COVID-19 (not recorded which).

The chain links TRBV30 to TRBJ1-2; TRBD1 aligns across 7 bases. The V segment lost 2 bases and the J segment 1 base; nucleotides outside the gene matches: 7. From germline, CDR1 is GTSNPN and CDR2 SVGIG (reference sequence). This CDR3 has 15 amino acids. In DNA, the CDR3 is TGTGCCTGGAGTCCTGGGACAGTGAATAACTATGGCTACACCTTC. Translation gives CAWSPGTVNNYGYTF.

CDR3 nucleotides: TGTGCCAGCAGCTTAGCGGCACAGGTGAACACCGGGGAGCTGTTTTTT. It specifies CASSLAAQVNTGELFF. This chain links TRBV7-2 with TRBJ2-2; the D gene is possibly TRBD1 (5 bases). The CDR3 has 16 amino acids. V lost 0 bases and J lost 1, with 9 bases in between. CDR1 and CDR2 from the germline V gene are SGHTA and FQGNSA.